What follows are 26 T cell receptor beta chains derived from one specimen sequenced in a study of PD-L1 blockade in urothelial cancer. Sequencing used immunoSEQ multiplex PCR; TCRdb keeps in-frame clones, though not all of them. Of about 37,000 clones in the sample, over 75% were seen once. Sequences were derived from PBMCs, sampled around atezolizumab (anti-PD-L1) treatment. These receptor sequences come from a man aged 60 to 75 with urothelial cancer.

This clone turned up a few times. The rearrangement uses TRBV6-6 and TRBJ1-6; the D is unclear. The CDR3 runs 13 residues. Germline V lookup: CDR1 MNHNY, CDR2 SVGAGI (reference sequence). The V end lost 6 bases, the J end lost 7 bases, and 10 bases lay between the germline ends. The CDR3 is CASRHDGNSPLHF. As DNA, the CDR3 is TGTGCCAGCAGACATGACGGGAATTCACCCCTCCACTTT.

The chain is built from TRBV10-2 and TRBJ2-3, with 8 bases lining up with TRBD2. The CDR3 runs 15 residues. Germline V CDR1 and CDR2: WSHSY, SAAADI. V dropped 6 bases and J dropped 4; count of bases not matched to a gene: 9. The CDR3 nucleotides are TGCGCCAGCAGGGATCGGGGGGGCCTCGCAGATACGCAGTATTTT. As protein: CASRDRGGLADTQYF.

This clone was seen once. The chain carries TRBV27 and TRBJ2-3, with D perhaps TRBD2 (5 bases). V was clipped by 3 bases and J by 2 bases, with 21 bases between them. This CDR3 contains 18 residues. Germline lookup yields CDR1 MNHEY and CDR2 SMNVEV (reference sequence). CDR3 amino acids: CASSLKAISLGNTDTQYF. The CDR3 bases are TGTGCCAGCAGTTTGAAGGCCATCTCCCTCGGGAACACAGATACGCAGTATTTT.

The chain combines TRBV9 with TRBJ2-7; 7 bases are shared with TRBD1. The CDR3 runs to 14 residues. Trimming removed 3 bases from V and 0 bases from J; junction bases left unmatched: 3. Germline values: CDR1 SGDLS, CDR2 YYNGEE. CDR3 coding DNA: TGTGCCAGCAGCGCGGGACAGCACTCCTACGAGCAGTACTTC. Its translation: CASSAGQHSYEQYF. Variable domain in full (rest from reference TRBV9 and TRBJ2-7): DSGVTQTPKHLITATGQRVTLRCSPRSGDLSVYWYQQSLDQGLQFLIQYYNGEERAKGNILERFSAQQFPDLHSELNLSSLELGDSALYFCASSAGQHSYEQYFGPGTRLTVT.

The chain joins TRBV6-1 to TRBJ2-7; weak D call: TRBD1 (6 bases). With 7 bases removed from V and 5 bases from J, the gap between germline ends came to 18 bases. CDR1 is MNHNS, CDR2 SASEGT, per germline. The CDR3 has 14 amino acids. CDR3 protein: CASTRAGVENEQYF. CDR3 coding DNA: TGTGCCAGCACCAGGGCAGGGGTGGAAAACGAGCAGTACTTC.

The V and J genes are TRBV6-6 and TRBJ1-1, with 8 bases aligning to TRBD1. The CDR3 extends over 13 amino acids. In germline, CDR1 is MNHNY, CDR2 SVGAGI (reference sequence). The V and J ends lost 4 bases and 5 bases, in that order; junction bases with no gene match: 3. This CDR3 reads CASSLTGETEAFF. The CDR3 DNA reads TGTGCCAGCAGTTTGACAGGGGAGACTGAAGCTTTCTTT.

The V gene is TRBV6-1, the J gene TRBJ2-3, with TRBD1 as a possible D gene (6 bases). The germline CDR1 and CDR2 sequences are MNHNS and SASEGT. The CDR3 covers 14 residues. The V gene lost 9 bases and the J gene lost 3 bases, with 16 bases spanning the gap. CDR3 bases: TGTGCCAGGAGGGTGGGACAAGTAACAGATACGCAGTATTTT. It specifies CARRVGQVTDTQYF.

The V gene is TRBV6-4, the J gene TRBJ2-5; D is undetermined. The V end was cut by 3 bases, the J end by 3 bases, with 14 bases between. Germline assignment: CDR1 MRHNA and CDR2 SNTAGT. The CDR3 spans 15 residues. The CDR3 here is CASSEFSSPEETQYF. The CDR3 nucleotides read TGTGCCAGCAGTGAATTCTCGTCCCCTGAAGAGACCCAGTACTTC.

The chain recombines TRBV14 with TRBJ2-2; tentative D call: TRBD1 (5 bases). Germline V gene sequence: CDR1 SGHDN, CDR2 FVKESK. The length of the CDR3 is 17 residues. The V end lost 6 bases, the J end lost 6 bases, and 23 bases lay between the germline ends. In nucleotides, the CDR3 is TGTGCCAGCAGTCGATGGGGCAGGGCCGAGCGTTCCGGGGAGCTGTTTTTT. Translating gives CASSRWGRAERSGELFF.

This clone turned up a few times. This CDR3 is CASSLWTGNSPLHF. As DNA, the CDR3 is TGCGCCAGCAGCCTATGGACAGGGAATTCACCCCTCCACTTT. The chain employs TRBV4-1 and TRBJ1-6, with 8 bases identical to TRBD1. This CDR3 region has 14 residues. Germline V lookup: CDR1 MGHRA, CDR2 YSYEKL. V gave up 4 bases and J gave up 7 bases; unmatched junction bases: 3.

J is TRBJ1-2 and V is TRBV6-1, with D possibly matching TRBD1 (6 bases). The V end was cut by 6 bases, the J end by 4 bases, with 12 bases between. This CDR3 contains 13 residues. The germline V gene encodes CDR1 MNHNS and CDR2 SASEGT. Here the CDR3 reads CASSDRQGYGYTF. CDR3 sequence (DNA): TGTGCCAGCAGCGACAGGCAGGGCTATGGCTACACCTTC.

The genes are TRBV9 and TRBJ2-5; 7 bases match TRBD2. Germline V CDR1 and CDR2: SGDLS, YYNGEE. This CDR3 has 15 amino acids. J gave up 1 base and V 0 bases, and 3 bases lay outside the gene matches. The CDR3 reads CASSVGGGSQETQYF. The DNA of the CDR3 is TGTGCCAGCAGCGTAGGGGGAGGGTCCCAAGAGACCCAGTACTTC.

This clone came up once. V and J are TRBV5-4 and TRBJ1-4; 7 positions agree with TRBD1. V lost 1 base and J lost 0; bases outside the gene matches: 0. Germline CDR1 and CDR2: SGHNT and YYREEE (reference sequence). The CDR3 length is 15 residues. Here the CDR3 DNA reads TGTGCCAGCAGCTTGACAGGGGCAACTAATGAAAAACTGTTTTTT. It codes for CASSLTGATNEKLFF.

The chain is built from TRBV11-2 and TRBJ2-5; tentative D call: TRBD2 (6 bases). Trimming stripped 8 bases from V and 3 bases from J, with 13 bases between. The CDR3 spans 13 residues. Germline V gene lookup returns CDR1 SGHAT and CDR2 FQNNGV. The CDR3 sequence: CASGGGLEETQYF. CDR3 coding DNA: TGTGCCAGCGGGGGAGGCTTGGAAGAGACCCAGTACTTC.

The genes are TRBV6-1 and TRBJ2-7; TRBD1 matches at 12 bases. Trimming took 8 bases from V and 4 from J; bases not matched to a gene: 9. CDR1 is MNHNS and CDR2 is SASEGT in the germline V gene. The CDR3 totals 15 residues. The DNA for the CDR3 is TGTGCCAGCTGTACCGGGACAGGGGGCGTGTACGAGCAGTACTTC. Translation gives CASCTGTGGVYEQYF.

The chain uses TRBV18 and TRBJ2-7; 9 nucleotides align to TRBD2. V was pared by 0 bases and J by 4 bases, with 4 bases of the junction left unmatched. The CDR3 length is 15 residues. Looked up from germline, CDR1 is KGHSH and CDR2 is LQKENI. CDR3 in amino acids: CASSPPRGGGYEQYF. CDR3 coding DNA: TGTGCCAGCTCACCACCCCGCGGGGGGGGGTACGAGCAGTACTTC.

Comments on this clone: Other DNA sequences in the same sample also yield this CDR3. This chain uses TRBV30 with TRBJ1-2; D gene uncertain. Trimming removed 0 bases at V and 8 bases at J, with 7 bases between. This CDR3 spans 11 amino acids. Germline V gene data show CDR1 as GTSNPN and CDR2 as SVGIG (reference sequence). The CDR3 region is CAWSVRGGYTF. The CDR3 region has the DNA TGTGCCTGGAGTGTCCGAGGCGGCTACACCTTC.

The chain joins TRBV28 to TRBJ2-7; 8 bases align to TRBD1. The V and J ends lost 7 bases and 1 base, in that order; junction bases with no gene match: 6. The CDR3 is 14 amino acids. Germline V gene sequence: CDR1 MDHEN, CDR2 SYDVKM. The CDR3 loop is CASNLRGPSYEQYF. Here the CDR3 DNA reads TGTGCCAGCAATCTCAGGGGGCCTTCCTACGAGCAGTACTTC.

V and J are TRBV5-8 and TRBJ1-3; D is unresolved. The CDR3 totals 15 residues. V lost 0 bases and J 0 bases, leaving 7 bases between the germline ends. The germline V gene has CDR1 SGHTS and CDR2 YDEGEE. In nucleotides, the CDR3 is TGTGCCAGCAGCTTGGGGAGGAGCTCTGGAAACACCATATATTTT. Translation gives CASSLGRSSGNTIYF.

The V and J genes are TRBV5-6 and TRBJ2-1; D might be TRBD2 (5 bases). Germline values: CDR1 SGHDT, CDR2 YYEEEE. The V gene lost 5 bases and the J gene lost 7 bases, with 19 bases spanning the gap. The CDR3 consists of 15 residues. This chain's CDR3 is CASSLGEQLGNEQFF. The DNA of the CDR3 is TGTGCCAGCAGTCTTGGGGAGCAGCTGGGAAATGAGCAGTTCTTC.

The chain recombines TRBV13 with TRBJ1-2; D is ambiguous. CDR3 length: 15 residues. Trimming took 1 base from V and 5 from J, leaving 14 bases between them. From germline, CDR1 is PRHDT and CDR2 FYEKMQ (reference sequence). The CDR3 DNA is TGTGCCAGCAGCTTAGACGCAGGAGGTTTATATGGCTACACCTTC. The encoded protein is CASSLDAGGLYGYTF. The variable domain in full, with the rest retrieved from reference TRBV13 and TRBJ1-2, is AAGVIQSPRHLIKEKRETATLKCYPIPRHDTVYWYQQGPGQDPQFLISFYEKMQSDKGSIPDRFSAQQFSDYHSELNMSSLELGDSALYFCASSLDAGGLYGYTFGSGTRLTVV.

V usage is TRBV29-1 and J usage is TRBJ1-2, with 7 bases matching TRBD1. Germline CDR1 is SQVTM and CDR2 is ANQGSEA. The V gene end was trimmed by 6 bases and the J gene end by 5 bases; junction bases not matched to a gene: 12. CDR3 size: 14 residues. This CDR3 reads CSVPRGDGGYGYTF. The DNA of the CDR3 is TGCAGCGTCCCCAGGGGGGATGGGGGATATGGCTACACCTTC.

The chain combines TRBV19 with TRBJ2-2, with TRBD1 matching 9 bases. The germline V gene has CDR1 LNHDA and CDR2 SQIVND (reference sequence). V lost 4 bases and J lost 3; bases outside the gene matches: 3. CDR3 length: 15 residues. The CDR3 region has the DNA TGTGCCAGTAGTACCCGGGACAGGGACACCGGGGAGCTGTTTTTT. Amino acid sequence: CASSTRDRDTGELFF.

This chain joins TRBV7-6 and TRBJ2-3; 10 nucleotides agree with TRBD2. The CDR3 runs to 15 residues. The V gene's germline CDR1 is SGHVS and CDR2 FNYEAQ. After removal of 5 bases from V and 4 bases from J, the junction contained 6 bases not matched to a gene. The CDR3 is CASSPLAGAADTQYF. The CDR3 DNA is TGTGCCAGCAGCCCTCTAGCGGGGGCTGCAGATACGCAGTATTTT.

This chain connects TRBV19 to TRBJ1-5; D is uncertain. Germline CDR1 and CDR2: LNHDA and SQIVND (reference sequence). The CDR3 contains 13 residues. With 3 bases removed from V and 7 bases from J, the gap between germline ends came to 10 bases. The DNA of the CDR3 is TGTGCCAGTAGTATGGGCAGCGGGCAGCCCCAGCATTTT. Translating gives CASSMGSGQPQHF.

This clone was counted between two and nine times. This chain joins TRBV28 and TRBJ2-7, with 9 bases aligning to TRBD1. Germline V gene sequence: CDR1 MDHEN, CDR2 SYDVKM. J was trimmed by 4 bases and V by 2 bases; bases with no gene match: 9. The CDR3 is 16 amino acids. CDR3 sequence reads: CASSLAGDRAFYEQYF. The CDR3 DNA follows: TGTGCCAGCAGTTTAGCGGGGGACAGGGCCTTTTACGAGCAGTACTTC. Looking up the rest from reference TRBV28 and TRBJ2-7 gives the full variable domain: DVKVTQSSRYLVKRTGEKVFLECVQDMDHENMFWYRQDPGLGLRLIYFSYDVKMKEKGDIPEGYSVSREKKERFSLILESASTNQTSMYLCASSLAGDRAFYEQYFGPGTRLTVT.